Here is one TCR beta chain with its context. Germline CDR1 reads MNHEY; CDR2 reads SVGAGI. With 2 bases removed from V and 7 bases from J, the gap between germline ends came to 5 bases. The CDR3 sequence is 11 residues long. TCRdb called the RT-PCR reads again in MiXCR, with one record for every CDR3 protein. This sample has hundreds of thousands of distinct CDR3 sequences, with around 14% found just once. The chain carries TRBV6-5 and TRBJ2-5; D ambiguous. The sequence was collected from a female donor in good health, serving as a healthy control. The specimen sequenced was memory CD4+ T cells from blood. The CDR3 DNA reads as TGTGCCAGCAGTTACGTGGGGACCCAGTACTTC. Residues: CASSYVGTQYF.